This T cell receptor (beta chain) was documented in a study of cytomegalovirus exposure and HLA in healthy donors. All donors participated as healthy donors of bone marrow. Researchers ran the PCR with 60 Vbeta and 13 Jbeta primers. The assay was immunoSEQ multiplex PCR, and TCRdb's table has in-frame clones only and misses some. The table includes under 110,000 clones, 71% detected once. Germline V CDR1 and CDR2: MGHRA, YSYEKL. V shed 1 base, J shed 3 bases, and the junction held 3 bases outside the gene matches. The CDR3 has 14 residues. A word on this clone: No antigen is known for it.

Whole-study results and caveats: Equally common other TCR beta chains were less clonally expanded than HLA-associated ones, a later analysis found. The study flagged approximately 180 TCR beta chains as cytomegalovirus-associated.

The source is a female donor in good health and CMV-seronegative. The sample comprised PBMCs. V is TRBV4-1 and J is TRBJ2-7; 7 positions agree with TRBD2. CDR3 sequence (DNA): TGCGCCAGCAGCCAAGGGGCGGGGGACTACGAGCAGTACTTC. It translates to CASSQGAGDYEQYF.